The 8 T cell receptor beta chains below all came from one sample that was sequenced in a study of post-analysis software for immune sequencing data. Antigens of these TCRs are unknown. Each TCR beta cDNA library carried unique molecular identifiers. MiXCR was run by TCRdb on the PCR reads, yielding one entry per CDR3 protein. This sample yields roughly 650,000 distinct CDR3 sequences, of which approximately 60% are seen a single time; 11% belongs to the top ten. Points from the study as a whole: TRBV5-6, TRBV5-1 and TRBV20-1 were among a few TRBV segments more frequent in patients than controls.

Sequenced material: blood. All receptors come from a girl aged 2 to 10 with multiple sclerosis.

This chain links TRBV7-2 with TRBJ2-1; TRBD2 matches at 7 bases. Germline assignment: CDR1 SGHTA and CDR2 FQGNSA. The V gene end was trimmed by 5 bases and the J gene end by 0 bases; junction bases not matched to a gene: 1. This CDR3 has 14 residues. Written as DNA, the CDR3 is TGTGCCAGCAGCCGGGACTACTCCTACAATGAGCAGTTCTTC. It is translated as CASSRDYSYNEQFF.

This chain links TRBV4-3 with TRBJ1-6; D unresolved. V dropped 6 bases and J dropped 6 bases, with 12 bases sitting between them. Germline loops: CDR1 LGHNA, CDR2 YSLEER. The CDR3 sequence is 14 residues long. Here the CDR3 DNA reads TGCGCCAGCAGACAAACAGTCCTTAATTCACCCCTCCACTTT. Its protein is CASRQTVLNSPLHF.

There are a few counts of this clonotype. The chain joins TRBV10-3 to TRBJ2-7, with 9 bases aligning to TRBD2. The CDR3 length is 13 residues. Looked up from germline, CDR1 is ENHRY and CDR2 is SYGVKD. The ends lost 6 bases at V and 6 bases at J; junction bases unmatched: 6. The CDR3 loop reads CAISQGLAAEQYF. CDR3 DNA: TGTGCCATCAGCCAGGGACTAGCTGCCGAGCAGTACTTC.

The genes are TRBV5-1 and TRBJ2-7; D is perhaps TRBD1 (7 bases). The germline V gene encodes CDR1 SGHRS and CDR2 YFSETQ. Trimming stripped 7 bases from V and 0 bases from J, with 14 bases between. The CDR3 has 14 amino acids. The CDR3 protein is CASRRGQDSYEQYF. The DNA for the CDR3 is TGCGCCAGCCGGAGGGGGCAAGACTCCTACGAGCAGTACTTC. Filled out from reference TRBV5-1 and TRBJ2-7, the complete variable domain reads KAGVTQTPRYLIKTRGQQVTLSCSPISGHRSVSWYQQTPGQGLQFLFEYFSETQRNKGNFPGRFSGRQFSNSRSEMNVSTLELGDSALYLCASRRGQDSYEQYFGPGTRLTVT.

The V call is TRBV29-1, the J call TRBJ1-1; a possible D gene is TRBD1 (5 bases). V was pared by 3 bases and J by 4 bases, with 15 bases between. CDR1 and CDR2 from the germline V gene are SQVTM and ANQGSEA. The length of the CDR3 is 14 residues. Here the CDR3 reads CSVDPTARVTEAFF. For the CDR3, the DNA is TGCAGCGTTGACCCGACAGCCCGTGTCACTGAAGCTTTCTTT.

V is TRBV20-1 and J is TRBJ2-1, with a weak D call TRBD1 (6 bases). V lost 3 bases and J 0 bases, leaving 15 bases between the germline ends. Germline values: CDR1 DFQATT, CDR2 SNEGSKA (reference sequence). The CDR3 length is 16 residues. The CDR3 loop is CSASGIGGSSYNEQFF. CDR3 coding DNA: TGCAGTGCTAGCGGTATAGGGGGAAGCTCCTACAATGAGCAGTTCTTC.

The chain has TRBV7-9 and TRBJ2-7, with 9 positions matching TRBD1. TRBJ2-5 matches the DNA end more closely, so the J call is doubtful. This CDR3 is 15 amino acids long. The germline gives CDR1 SEHNR, CDR2 FQNEAQ (reference sequence). In DNA, the CDR3 is TGTGCCAGCAGCTCAGGGGGGACAGGGCAAGAGACCCAGTACTTC. Its protein is CASSSGGTGQETQYF.

This chain links TRBV6-5 with TRBJ2-7; unclear D gene. The V gene lost 2 bases and the J gene lost 0 bases, with 11 bases spanning the gap. CDR1 MNHEY and CDR2 SVGAGI come from the germline V gene. CDR3 length equals 15 residues. The CDR3 DNA reads as TGTGCCAGCAGTTACACGGCCCTTAGCTCCTACGAGCAGTACTTC. Translating gives CASSYTALSSYEQYF.